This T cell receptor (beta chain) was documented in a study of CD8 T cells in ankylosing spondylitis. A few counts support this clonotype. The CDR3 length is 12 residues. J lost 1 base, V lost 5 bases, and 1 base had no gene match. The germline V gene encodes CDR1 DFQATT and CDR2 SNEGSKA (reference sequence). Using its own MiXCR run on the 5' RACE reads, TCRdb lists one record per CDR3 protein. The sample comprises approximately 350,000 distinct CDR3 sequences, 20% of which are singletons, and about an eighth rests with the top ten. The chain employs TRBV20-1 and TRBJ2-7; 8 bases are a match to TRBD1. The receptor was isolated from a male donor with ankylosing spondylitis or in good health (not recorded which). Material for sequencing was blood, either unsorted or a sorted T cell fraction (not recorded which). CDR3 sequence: CSAGDRSYEQYF. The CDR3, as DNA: TGCAGTGCTGGGGACAGGTCCTACGAGCAGTACTTC.